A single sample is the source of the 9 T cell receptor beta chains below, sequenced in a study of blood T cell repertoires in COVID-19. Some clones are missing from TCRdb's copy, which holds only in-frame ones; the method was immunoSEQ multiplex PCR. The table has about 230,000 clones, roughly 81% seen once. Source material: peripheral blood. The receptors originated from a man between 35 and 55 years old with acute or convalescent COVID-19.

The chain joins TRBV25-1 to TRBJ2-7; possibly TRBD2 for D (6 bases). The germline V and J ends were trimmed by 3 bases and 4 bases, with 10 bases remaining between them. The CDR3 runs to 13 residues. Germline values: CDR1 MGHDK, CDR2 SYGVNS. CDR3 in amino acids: CASSEGGSYEQYF. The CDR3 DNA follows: TGTGCCAGCAGTGAGGGGGGTTCATACGAGCAGTACTTC.

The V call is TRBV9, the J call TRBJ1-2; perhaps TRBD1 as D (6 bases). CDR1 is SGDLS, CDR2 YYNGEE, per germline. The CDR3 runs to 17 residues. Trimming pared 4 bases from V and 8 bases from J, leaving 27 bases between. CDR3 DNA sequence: TGTGCCAGCAGCTCTCACCTCGCTTCTGACAGGTTATCGGGCTACACCTTC. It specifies CASSSHLASDRLSGYTF.

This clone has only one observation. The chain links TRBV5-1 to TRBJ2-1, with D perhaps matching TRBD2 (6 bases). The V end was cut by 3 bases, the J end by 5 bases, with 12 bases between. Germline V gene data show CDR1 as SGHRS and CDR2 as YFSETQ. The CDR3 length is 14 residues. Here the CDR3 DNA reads TGCGCCAGCAGCTACGGGGGTACGAACAATGAGCAGTTCTTC. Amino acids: CASSYGGTNNEQFF.

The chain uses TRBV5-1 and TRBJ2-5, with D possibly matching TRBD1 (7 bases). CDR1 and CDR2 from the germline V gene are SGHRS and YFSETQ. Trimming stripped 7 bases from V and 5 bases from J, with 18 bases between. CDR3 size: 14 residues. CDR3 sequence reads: CASARGEPEETQYF. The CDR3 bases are TGCGCCAGCGCCAGGGGGGAACCGGAGGAGACCCAGTACTTC.

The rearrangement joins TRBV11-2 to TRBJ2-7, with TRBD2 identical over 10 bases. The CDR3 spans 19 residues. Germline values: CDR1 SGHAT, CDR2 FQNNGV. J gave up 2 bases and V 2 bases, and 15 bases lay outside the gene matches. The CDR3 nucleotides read TGTGCCAGCAGCTTATATCTTACCCTAGCGGGGGCCTTTCCCTACGAGCAGTACTTC. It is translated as CASSLYLTLAGAFPYEQYF.

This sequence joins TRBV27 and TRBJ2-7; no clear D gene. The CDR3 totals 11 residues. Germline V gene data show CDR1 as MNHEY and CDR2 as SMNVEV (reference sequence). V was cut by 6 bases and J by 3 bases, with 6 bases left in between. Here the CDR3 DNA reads TGTGCCAGCAGCTTTATCTACGAGCAGTACTTC. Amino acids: CASSFIYEQYF.

CDR3 residues: CASSHGTFTGLAGNTIYF. Here the CDR3 DNA reads TGCGCCAGCAGCCATGGAACCTTTACAGGGCTAGCTGGAAACACCATATATTTT. V gene TRBV4-1 combines with J gene TRBJ1-3, with a possible D match to TRBD1 (6 bases). Germline-derived CDR1 and CDR2 are MGHRA and YSYEKL. CDR3 length: 18 residues. Trimming cost V 3 bases and J 2 bases, with 20 bases left between them.

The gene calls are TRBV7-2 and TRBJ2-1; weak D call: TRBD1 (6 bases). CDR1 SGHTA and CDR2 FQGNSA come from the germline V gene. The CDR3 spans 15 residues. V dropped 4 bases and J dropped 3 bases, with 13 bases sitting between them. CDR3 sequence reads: CASSSQGSGYNEQFF. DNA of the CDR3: TGTGCCAGCAGCTCCCAGGGGTCCGGCTACAATGAGCAGTTCTTC.

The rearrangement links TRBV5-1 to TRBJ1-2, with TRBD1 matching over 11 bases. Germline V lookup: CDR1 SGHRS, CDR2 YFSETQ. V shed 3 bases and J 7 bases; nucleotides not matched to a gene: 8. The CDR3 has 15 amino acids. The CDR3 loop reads CASSSGQGALGGYTF. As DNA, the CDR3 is TGCGCCAGCAGCTCCGGACAGGGGGCGTTGGGTGGCTACACCTTC.